This entry is about one T cell receptor (beta chain). This clone occurred a few times. This receptor's antigen is unknown. Base qualities were left out, and no much larger clone turns up one base away. Counted from cysteine to phenylalanine, this CDR3 has 15 amino acids. Solely the CDR3 DNA is kept, with 45 bases framed from the first base. Per the germline V gene (reference sequence), MNHEY is the CDR1 and SMNVEV is the CDR2. V is pruned by 4 bases and J by 0 bases, leaving 2 bases of the junction without a gene match. The source of the sample is a study of shared clonotypes between healthy human individuals (dated by TCRdb to the early 2020s). With respect to the entire study: The cohort comprised two women and a few men aged 18 to 49 years. To increase sequencing depth and limit assay-specific biases, TCR repertoire library preparation and sequencing were carried out by different laboratories using diverse techniques. Between about 0.94 and 8.9 billion PBMCs per donor were obtained by leukapheresis. For each donor, CD4 naive and CD4 memory were each given three plates, CD8 naive was given two plates, and CD8 memory was given one plate. Blood TCR repertoires of roughly five healthy adults were deeply sequenced to estimate repertoire size and the extent of clonotype sharing between individuals.

Donors were healthy HIV-negative adults with no recently reported acute infections or vaccinations. Every donor was a Caucasian adult living in Nashville, Tennessee, USA. Magnetic negative selection was used to enrich CD4+ T cells, after which naive cells were positively selected on CD45RA and the negative fraction became the memory subset. After blood collection by leukapheresis, PBMCs were isolated using Ficoll-Histopaque density gradient centrifugation and then cryopreserved in the vapor phase of liquid nitrogen. Analytical flow cytometry was used to check the purity and quantity of every magnetically sorted T cell population. Genomic DNA was isolated from each sorted fraction and quantified by UV absorbance on a Nanodrop 2000c. Using the deep immunoSEQ assay, TCR CDR3 regions were amplified from genomic DNA by multiplex PCR. Extracted genomic DNA from each cell subset was spread evenly across all wells of several immunoSEQ 96-well plates, with each plate serving as a replicate. For sorted subsets, approximately 210 ng of genomic DNA, equivalent to 25,000 to 35,000 T cell genomes, went into each replicate PCR. Purified libraries were measured with a Qubit 3.0 fluorometer, size-checked on a Bioanalyzer 2100, and measured again with the KAPA Library Quantification kit. A separate single-read 150-cycle Illumina NextSeq 550 flow cell was used to sequence each immunoSEQ 96-well plate. The original methods were these. The immunoSEQ output contained only junctional sequences without quality scores, so filtering could not match that applied to full-length reads. To assign V/J genes and CDR3, sequences were annotated against IMGT germline references using PyIR, a Python wrapper for IgBLAST v1.9. Reads with weak V/J assignments (E-value above 1e-6), missing CDR3, stop codons, out-of-frame junctions, or ambiguous translated residues were removed. V3J clonotypes were defined by identical inferred V gene, J gene, and CDR3 amino acid sequence. To compute the percentage overlap between repertoires, the number of shared unique clonotypes was divided by the size of the smaller repertoire. Three approaches were used to assess repertoire richness: RTK rarefaction, the Chao1 estimator, and Recon v2.1 estimates of unobserved clonotypes. Generation probabilities for all TCRbeta clonotypes obtained by the gDNA method from a handful of donors were computed using OLGA. This is the immuneACCESS table as TCRdb keeps it, with only in-frame sequences that have V and J called. A part of the clones is gone; compared with another copy, unresolved V genes explain less than half, and the rest is unexplained. V, J and clone size reflect that table, while D and trimming were determined from the DNA. This sample is represented by hundreds of thousands of clones; around 67% of them were singletons. The top ten clonotypes cover roughly 1.7% of the sample.

General conclusions and limits of the study: Pairwise subsampling led to the expectation that sequencing depth would affect the degree of clonotype sharing among donors. Because the study included a small number of donors, the genetic and exposure-history diversity represented was limited. About 5% of naive CD4, 3.5% of naive CD8, roughly 2.5% of memory CD4, and roughly 0.4% of memory CD8 clonotypes were shared across a handful of donors. Sampling was limited to blood, and TCR repertoires in tissue likely differ from TCR repertoires in blood. Compared with non-shared clonotypes, clonotypes shared by all four sorted-subset donors had higher generation probabilities. Estimated clonotype richness was generally larger for naive than for memory subsets. Rarefaction of sorted-subset datasets indicated incomplete sequencing despite the large sequencing depth.

The sequence was collected from a woman younger than 45 in good health. This receptor chain uses TRBV27 and TRBJ2-2; 7 junctional bases match TRBD2. Sample: memory CD4+ T cells sorted from blood. Interpreted using the paper, the cell subset or site label stands for: CD45RA-negative fraction. DNA sequence: TGTGCCAGCAGTTCGGCGGGGGCGAACACCGGGGAGCTGTTTTTT. It specifies CASSSAGANTGELFF.